What follows describes a single T cell receptor beta chain. Its target is unknown. This record belongs to a study of neoadjuvant nivolumab and ipilimumab in lung cancer. Trimming removed 1 base at V and 2 bases at J, with 3 bases between. This CDR3 has 12 amino acids. The V gene's germline CDR1 is SEHNR and CDR2 FQNEAQ (reference sequence). The table came from immunoSEQ multiplex PCR; TCRdb's copy has only in-frame clones and leaves some out. This table has about 38,000 clones, approximately 89% appearing once. Study-level results: TCR sequencing covered a small number of samples. Compared with tumor-adjacent uninvolved lung, resected tumors showed greater richness and clonality.

The gene calls are TRBV7-9 and TRBJ2-7; D is ambiguous. This sequence was found in an adult with non-small cell lung cancer. Sequenced here: peripheral blood, sampled before neoadjuvant nivolumab, alone or with ipilimumab. This chain's CDR3 is CASSLGAYEQYF. Written as DNA, the CDR3 is TGTGCCAGCAGCTTAGGCGCCTACGAGCAGTACTTC.